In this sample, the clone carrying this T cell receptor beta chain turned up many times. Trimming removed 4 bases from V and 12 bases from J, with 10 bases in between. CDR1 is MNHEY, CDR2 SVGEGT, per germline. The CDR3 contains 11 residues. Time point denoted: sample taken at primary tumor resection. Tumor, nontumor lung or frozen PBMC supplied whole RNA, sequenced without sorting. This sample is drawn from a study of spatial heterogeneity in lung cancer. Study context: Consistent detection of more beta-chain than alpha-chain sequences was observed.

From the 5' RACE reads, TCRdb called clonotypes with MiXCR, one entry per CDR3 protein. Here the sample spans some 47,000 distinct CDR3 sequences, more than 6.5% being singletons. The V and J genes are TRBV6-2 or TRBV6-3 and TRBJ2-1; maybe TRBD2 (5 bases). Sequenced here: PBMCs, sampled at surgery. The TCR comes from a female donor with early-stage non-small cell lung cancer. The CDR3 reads CASSLLDSQFF. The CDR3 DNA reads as TGTGCCAGCAGTTTACTAGACTCGCAGTTCTTC.